This T cell receptor beta chain emerged from a study of T cells in Graves' hyperthyroidism and ophthalmopathy. Based on clinical symptoms, serum thyroxine and TRAb, thyroid ultrasound and orbital computed tomography, diagnoses were reached. The TCR beta CDR3 regions underwent amplification using RNA transcripts as the source. The HTBI primer set served for first-round RT-PCR of the TCR CDR3. Using its own MiXCR run on the multiplex PCR reads, TCRdb lists one record per CDR3 protein. The sample includes about 700,000 distinct CDR3 sequences, roughly 46% of them seen just once. The CDR3 consists of 14 residues. The V gene lost 2 bases and the J gene lost 8 bases, with 12 bases spanning the gap. Germline CDR1 and CDR2: SNHLY and FYNNEI. Findings of the study overall: Classification by a 13 V-J model distinguished ophthalmopathy from stable hyperthyroidism. Most expanded thyroid clonotypes above 0.001 also appeared in blood.

Notes on this clonotype: Antigen specificity is unknown.

The rearrangement uses TRBV2 and TRBJ2-2; D is undetermined. The sample was peripheral blood or thyroid tissue (not recorded which). This clonotype was sampled from an adult man with Graves' disease, either hyperthyroidism or ophthalmopathy (not recorded which). DNA of the CDR3: TGTGCCAGCAGTGAACCGGGTGCGGTAGGGGAGCTGTTTTTT. Amino acids: CASSEPGAVGELFF.